These 4 T cell receptor beta chains share one sample of origin, sequenced in a study of PD-L1 blockade in urothelial cancer. Profiling relied on immunoSEQ multiplex PCR, and the TCRdb table lists in-frame clones only, not all of them. The sample has about 50,000 clones; approximately 80% are singletons. Time point described: peripheral blood 6 weeks after treatment start. The specimen comprised PBMCs, sampled around atezolizumab (anti-PD-L1) treatment. Source of these receptors: a man between 65 and 85 years old with urothelial cancer.

This clone was seen just once. The chain employs TRBV19 and TRBJ2-3; D might be TRBD2 (6 bases). There are 15 residues in the CDR3. The V gene lost 5 bases and the J gene lost 8 bases, with 20 bases spanning the gap. The germline V gene encodes CDR1 LNHDA and CDR2 SQIVND (reference sequence). CDR3 protein: CASSFSGGGVATQYF. The CDR3 DNA reads TGTGCCAGTAGTTTTTCGGGCGGAGGGGTCGCTACGCAGTATTTT.

The CDR3: CASRIPQGVSTDTQYF. DNA of the CDR3: TGTGCCAGCAGAATACCACAGGGGGTTAGCACAGATACGCAGTATTTT. The V gene is TRBV28, the J gene TRBJ2-3, with TRBD1 identical over 8 bases. CDR1 is MDHEN, CDR2 SYDVKM, per germline. The CDR3 is 16 residues long. V was pared by 6 bases and J by 0 bases, with 8 bases of the junction left unmatched.

The chain has TRBV2 and TRBJ2-5; weak D call: TRBD1 (5 bases). Trimming left V 5 bases short and J 3 bases short, with 10 bases between. This CDR3 is 13 amino acids long. Germline V gene lookup returns CDR1 SNHLY and CDR2 FYNNEI. In DNA, the CDR3 is TGTGCCAGCAGTCGGTCCAGGGAAGAGACCCAGTACTTC. As protein: CASSRSREETQYF.

V usage is TRBV2 and J usage is TRBJ1-2, with 7 bases identical to TRBD1. Unmatched junction bases numbered 5, after V lost 6 bases and J lost 1 base. Germline V CDR1 and CDR2: SNHLY, FYNNEI. The CDR3 totals 14 residues. The CDR3: CASSETGFNYGYTF. Here the CDR3 DNA reads TGTGCCAGCAGCGAGACAGGGTTTAACTATGGCTACACCTTC. Full variable domain (outside the CDR3, taken from reference TRBV2 and TRBJ1-2): EPEVTQTPSHQVTQMGQEVILRCVPISNHLYFYWYRQILGQKVEFLVSFYNNEISEKSEIFDDQFSVERPDGSNFTLKIRSTKLEDSAMYFCASSETGFNYGYTFGSGTRLTVV.